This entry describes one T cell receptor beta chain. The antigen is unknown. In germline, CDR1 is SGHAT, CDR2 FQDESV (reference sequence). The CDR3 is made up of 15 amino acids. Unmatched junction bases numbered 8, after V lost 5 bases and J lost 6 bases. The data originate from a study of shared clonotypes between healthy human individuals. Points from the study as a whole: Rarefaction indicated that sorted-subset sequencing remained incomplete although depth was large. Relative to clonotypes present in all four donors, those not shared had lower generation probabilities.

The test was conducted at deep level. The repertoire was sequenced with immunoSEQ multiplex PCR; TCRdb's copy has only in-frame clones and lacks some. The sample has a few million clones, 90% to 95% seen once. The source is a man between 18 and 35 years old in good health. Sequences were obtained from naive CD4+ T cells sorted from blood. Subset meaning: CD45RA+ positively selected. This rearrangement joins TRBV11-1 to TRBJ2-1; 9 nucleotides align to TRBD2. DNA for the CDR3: TGTGCCAGCAGCCGAACACTAGCGGGCCTCAATGAGCAGTTCTTC. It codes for CASSRTLAGLNEQFF.